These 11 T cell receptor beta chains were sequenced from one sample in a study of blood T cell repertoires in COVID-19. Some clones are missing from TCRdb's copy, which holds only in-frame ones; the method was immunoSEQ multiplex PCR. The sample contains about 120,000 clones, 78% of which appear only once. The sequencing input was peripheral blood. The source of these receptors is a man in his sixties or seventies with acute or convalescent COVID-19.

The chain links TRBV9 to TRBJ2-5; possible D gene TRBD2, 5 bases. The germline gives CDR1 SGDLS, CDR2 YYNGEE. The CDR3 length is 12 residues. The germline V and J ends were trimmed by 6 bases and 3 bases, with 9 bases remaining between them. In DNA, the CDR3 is TGTGCCAGCAATCGGGGTAAAGAGACCCAGTACTTC. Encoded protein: CASNRGKETQYF. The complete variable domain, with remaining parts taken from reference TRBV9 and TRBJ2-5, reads DSGVTQTPKHLITATGQRVTLRCSPRSGDLSVYWYQQSLDQGLQFLIQYYNGEERAKGNILERFSAQQFPDLHSELNLSSLELGDSALYFCASNRGKETQYFGPGTRLLVL.

The CDR3 bases are TGTGCCAGCGGGAGACTACAGTACAATGAGCAGTTCTTC. Encoded protein: CASGRLQYNEQFF. The rearrangement joins TRBV12-3 or TRBV12-4 to TRBJ2-1; D may be TRBD2 (5 bases). The CDR3 spans 13 residues. Trimming stripped 8 bases from V and 4 bases from J, with 12 bases between.

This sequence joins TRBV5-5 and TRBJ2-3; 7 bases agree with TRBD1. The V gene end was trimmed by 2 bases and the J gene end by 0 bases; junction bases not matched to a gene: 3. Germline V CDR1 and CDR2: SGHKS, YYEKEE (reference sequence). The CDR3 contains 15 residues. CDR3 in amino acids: CASSLGGLSTDTQYF. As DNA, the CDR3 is TGTGCCAGCAGCTTAGGGGGCCTTAGCACAGATACGCAGTATTTT.

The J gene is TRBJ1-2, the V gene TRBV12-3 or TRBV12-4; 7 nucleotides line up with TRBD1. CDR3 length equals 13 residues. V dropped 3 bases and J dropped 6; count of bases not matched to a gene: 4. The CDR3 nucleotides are TGTGCCAGCAGTTTGCGACAGGGAGATGGCTACACCTTC. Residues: CASSLRQGDGYTF.

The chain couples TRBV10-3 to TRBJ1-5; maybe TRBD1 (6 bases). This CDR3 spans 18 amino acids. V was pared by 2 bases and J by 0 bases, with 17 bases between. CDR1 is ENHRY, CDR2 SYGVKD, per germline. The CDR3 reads CAISEPSSGADSNQPQHF. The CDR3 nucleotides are TGTGCCATCAGTGAGCCCTCTTCAGGGGCCGATAGCAATCAGCCCCAGCATTTT.

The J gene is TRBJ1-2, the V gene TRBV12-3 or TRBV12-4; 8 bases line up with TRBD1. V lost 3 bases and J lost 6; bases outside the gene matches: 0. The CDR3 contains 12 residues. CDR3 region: CASSLTGDGYTF. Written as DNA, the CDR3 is TGTGCCAGCAGTTTGACAGGGGATGGCTACACCTTC.

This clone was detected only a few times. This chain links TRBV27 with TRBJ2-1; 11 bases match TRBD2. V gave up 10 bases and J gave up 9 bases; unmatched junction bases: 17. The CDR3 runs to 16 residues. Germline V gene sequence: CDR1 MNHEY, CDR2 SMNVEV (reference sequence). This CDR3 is CATRGPGTSGRSEQFF. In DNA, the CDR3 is TGTGCCACCAGGGGGCCCGGGACTAGCGGTAGGAGTGAGCAGTTCTTC.

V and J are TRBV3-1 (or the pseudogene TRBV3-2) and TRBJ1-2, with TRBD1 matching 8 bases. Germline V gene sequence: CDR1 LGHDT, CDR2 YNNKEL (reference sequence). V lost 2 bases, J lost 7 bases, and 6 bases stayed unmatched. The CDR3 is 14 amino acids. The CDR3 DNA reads TGTGCCAGCAGCCAACGGACAGGGTTGAGTGGCTACACCTTC. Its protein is CASSQRTGLSGYTF.

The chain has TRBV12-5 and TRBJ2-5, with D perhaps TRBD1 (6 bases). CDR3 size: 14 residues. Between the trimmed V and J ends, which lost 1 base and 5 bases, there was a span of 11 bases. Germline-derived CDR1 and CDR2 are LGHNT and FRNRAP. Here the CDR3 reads CASGLGQGRETQYF. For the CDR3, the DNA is TGTGCTAGTGGTTTGGGGCAGGGGCGGGAGACCCAGTACTTC. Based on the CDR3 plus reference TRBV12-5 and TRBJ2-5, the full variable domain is DARVTQTPRHKVTEMGQEVTMRCQPILGHNTVFWYRQTMMQGLELLAYFRNRAPLDDSGMPKDRFSAEMPDATLATLKIQPSEPRDSAVYFCASGLGQGRETQYFGPGTRLLVL.

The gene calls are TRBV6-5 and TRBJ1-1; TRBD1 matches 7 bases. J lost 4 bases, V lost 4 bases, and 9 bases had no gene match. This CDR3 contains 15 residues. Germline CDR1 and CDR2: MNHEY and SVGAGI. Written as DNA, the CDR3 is TGTGCCAGCAGTTTGGAGGGGGCGCGAGGCACTGAAGCTTTCTTT. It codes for CASSLEGARGTEAFF.

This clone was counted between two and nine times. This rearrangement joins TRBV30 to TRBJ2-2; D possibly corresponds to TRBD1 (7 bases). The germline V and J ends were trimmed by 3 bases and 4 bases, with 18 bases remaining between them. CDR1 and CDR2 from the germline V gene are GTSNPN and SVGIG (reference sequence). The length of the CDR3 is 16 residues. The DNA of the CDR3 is TGTGCCTGGAGGACAGGGCGGGAACATGGCACCGGGGAGCTGTTTTTT. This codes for CAWRTGREHGTGELFF.